This T cell receptor beta chain appears in the sequencing data of a study of blood T cell repertoires in COVID-19. Overall study context: Acute-phase and convalescent COVID-19 samples originated in the United States, Italy and Spain. PBMCs, B-cell-depleted T cells, or T cells provided the cDNA or gDNA that made up the material.

Original methodology: Reference gene primer amplification gave estimated nucleated cell counts. Some clones are missing from TCRdb's copy, which holds only in-frame ones; the method was immunoSEQ multiplex PCR. V, J and clone size are taken as reported in that table, and D and trimming were inferred from the DNA itself. The top ten hold 14% of the sample, which has 150,000 to 200,000 clones, around 84% seen once. V shed 3 bases, J shed 5 bases, and the junction held 8 bases outside the gene matches. Germline V gives CDR1 LNHDA, CDR2 SQIVND (reference sequence). This CDR3 comprises 15 residues. The V gene is TRBV19, the J gene TRBJ1-2; TRBD1 agrees at 8 bases. This TCR derives from a woman between 65 and 79 years old with COVID-19, enrolled during active disease. Sequenced material: peripheral blood. Here the CDR3 reads CASSIVDRGTYGYTF. The DNA of the CDR3 is TGTGCCAGTAGTATCGTTGACAGGGGAACGTATGGCTACACCTTC.